A single TCR beta chain is shown here with its context. The data originate from a study of blood T cell repertoires in COVID-19. Overall study: COVID-19 samples from acute and convalescent phases originated in the United States, Italy and Spain. PBMCs, B-cell-depleted T cells, or T cells were the source of the cDNA or gDNA that made up the material.

Seattle's cohort entered during active infection and was followed longitudinally. Under the authors' procedure: Nucleated cell number was recorded as an estimate derived from reference gene primer amplification. Profiling relied on immunoSEQ multiplex PCR, and the TCRdb table lists in-frame clones only, not all of them. From that table come the V and J calls and clone size; the DNA was used to work out D and trimming. This table has some 450,000 clones, about 90% appearing once. V shed 4 bases and J 5 bases; nucleotides not matched to a gene: 3. CDR1 and CDR2 from the germline V gene are SNHLY and FYNNEI. This CDR3 is built from 13 residues.

The rearrangement joins TRBV2 to TRBJ2-3; TRBD1 matches 7 bases. The sequenced sample consisted of peripheral blood. The receptor's source is a man younger than 35 with COVID-19, enrolled during active disease. The CDR3 sequence: CASSADREDTQYF. For the CDR3, the DNA is TGTGCCAGCAGTGCCGACAGGGAAGATACGCAGTATTTT. Combining the CDR3 with reference TRBV2 and TRBJ2-3 gives the whole variable domain EPEVTQTPSHQVTQMGQEVILRCVPISNHLYFYWYRQILGQKVEFLVSFYNNEISEKSEIFDDQFSVERPDGSNFTLKIRSTKLEDSAMYFCASSADREDTQYFGPGTRLTVL.